The T cell receptor (beta chain) under discussion was sequenced for a study of blood T cell repertoires in COVID-19. The protocol was immunoSEQ multiplex PCR, while the TCRdb copy is restricted to in-frame clones and leaves out a portion. The profile shows hundreds of thousands of clones, around 87% of them singletons. The germline V and J ends were trimmed by 5 bases and 0 bases, with 14 bases remaining between them. The CDR3 is 16 residues long. CDR1 SGHTA and CDR2 FQGNSA come from the germline V gene. The receptor was isolated from a man in his forties or fifties in a cohort exposed to, infected with or recovered from COVID-19 (not recorded which). What was sequenced was PBMCs or T cells enriched from blood (not recorded which). V usage is TRBV7-2 and J usage is TRBJ2-1; D is unclear. As DNA, the CDR3 is TGTGCCAGCAGCCCCACGGGTAGCCTCTCCTACAATGAGCAGTTCTTC. This gives the protein CASSPTGSLSYNEQFF.